Each of the 5 T cell receptor beta chains below was sequenced from the same sample in a study of T cell clonality in common variable immunodeficiency. The repertoire was sequenced with immunoSEQ multiplex PCR; TCRdb's copy has only in-frame clones and lacks some. The sample yields tens of thousands of clones, without any singletons. The sequencing input was peripheral blood mononuclear cells. Every receptor here comes from a person aged 18 to 75 in good health.

This clone was picked up many times. The read ends 3 residues shy of where the CDR3 ends; the end is completed using the germline J gene. The chain carries TRBV14 and TRBJ2-5; 12 bases align to TRBD2. The CDR3 covers 17 residues. The V gene end was trimmed by 2 bases and the J gene end by 4 bases; junction bases not matched to a gene: 8. From germline, CDR1 is SGHDN and CDR2 FVKESK. CDR3 DNA (partial): TGTGCCAGCAGCCAACATTCGGGACTAGCGGGTGGAGAGACC. Its translation is CASSQHSGLAGGET. The entire CDR3 reads CASSQHSGLAGGETQYF.

This clone has ten or more counts. The CDR3 extends 3 residues past the end of the read, so its final part is completed from the germline J gene. Other DNA sequences in this sample translate to the same CDR3. The chain employs TRBV19 and TRBJ1-3; D call uncertain. The length of the CDR3 is 13 residues. CDR1 is LNHDA and CDR2 is SQIVND in the germline V gene (reference sequence). The ends were cut back, 8 bases at V and 0 bases at J, with 8 bases in the middle. CDR3 region: CASSISSGNTIYF. The covered CDR3 bases are TGTGCCAGTTCTATTAGCTCTGGAAACACC.

Ten or more counts support this clone. The read falls 3 residues short of the CDR3 end, and the missing part is taken from the germline J gene. This chain joins TRBV5-1 and TRBJ2-3; maybe TRBD2 (5 bases). This CDR3 comprises 14 residues. Per germline, CDR1 SGHRS and CDR2 YFSETQ. The ends were cut back, 2 bases at V and 2 bases at J, with 9 bases in the middle. This CDR3 is CASSFGETTDTQYF. Partial CDR3 DNA: TGCGCCAGCAGCTTCGGGGAGACCACAGATACG.

This clone was counted at least ten times. The CDR3 end lies 3 residues beyond the end of the read and is filled in from the germline J gene. V gene TRBV29-1 combines with J gene TRBJ1-1, with 9 bases identical to TRBD1. Trimming cost V 8 bases and J 0 bases; bases outside gene matches: 7. The CDR3 extends over 14 amino acids. Germline-derived CDR1 and CDR2 are SQVTM and ANQGSEA. CDR3 sequence reads: CSSTGGAMNTEAFF. The sequenced CDR3 bases are TGCAGCTCAACAGGGGGCGCGATGAACACTGAA.

This clone was detected ten times or more. The read gets to within 3 residues of the CDR3 end, and the germline J gene fills in the rest. The chain links TRBV7-3 to TRBJ1-1, with TRBD1 identical over 7 bases. Germline trimming cut 2 bases from V and 5 bases from J; bases unmatched to any gene: 8. This CDR3 is built from 15 residues. The V gene's germline CDR1 is SGHTA and CDR2 FQGTGA. CDR3 DNA, as far as it was read: TGTGCCAGCAGCTTATTAACAGGGGCCGGTACTGAA. This translates into CASSLLTGAGTE. The CDR3, in full, reads CASSLLTGAGTEAFF.